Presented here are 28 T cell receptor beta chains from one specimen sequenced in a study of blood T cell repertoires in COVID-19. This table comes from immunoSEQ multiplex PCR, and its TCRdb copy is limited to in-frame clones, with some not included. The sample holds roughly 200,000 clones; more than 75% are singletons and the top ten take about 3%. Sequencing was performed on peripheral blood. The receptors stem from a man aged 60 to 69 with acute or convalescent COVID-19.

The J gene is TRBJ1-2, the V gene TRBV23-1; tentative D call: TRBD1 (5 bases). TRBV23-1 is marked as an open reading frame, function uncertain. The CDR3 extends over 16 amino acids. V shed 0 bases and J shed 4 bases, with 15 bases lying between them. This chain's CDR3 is CASSQSATEGAYGYTF. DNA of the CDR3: TGCGCCAGCAGTCAATCTGCCACCGAAGGGGCCTATGGCTACACCTTC.

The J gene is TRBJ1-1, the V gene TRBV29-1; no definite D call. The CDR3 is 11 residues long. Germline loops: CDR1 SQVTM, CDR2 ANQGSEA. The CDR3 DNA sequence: TGCACCCCGGAGGTGGCCACTGAAGCTTTCTTT. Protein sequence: CTPEVATEAFF.

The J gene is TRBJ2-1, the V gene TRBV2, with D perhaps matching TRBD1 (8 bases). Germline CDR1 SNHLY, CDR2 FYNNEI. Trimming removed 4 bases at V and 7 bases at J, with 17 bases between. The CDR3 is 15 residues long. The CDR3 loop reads CASSGGGTGRNEQFF. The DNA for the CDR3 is TGTGCCAGCAGTGGGGGAGGGACAGGAAGGAATGAGCAGTTCTTC.

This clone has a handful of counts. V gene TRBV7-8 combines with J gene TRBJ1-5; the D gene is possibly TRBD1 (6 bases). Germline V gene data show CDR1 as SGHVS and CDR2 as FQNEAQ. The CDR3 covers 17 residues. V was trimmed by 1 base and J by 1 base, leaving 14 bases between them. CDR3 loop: CASSLETGTLSNQPQHF. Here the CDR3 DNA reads TGTGCCAGCAGCTTAGAGACCGGGACACTGAGCAATCAGCCCCAGCATTTT. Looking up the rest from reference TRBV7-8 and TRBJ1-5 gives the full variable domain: GAGVSQSPRYKVAKRGQDVALRCDPISGHVSLFWYQQALGQGPEFLTYFQNEAQLDKSGLPSDRFFAERPEGSVSTLKIQRTQQEDSAVYLCASSLETGTLSNQPQHFGDGTRLSIL.

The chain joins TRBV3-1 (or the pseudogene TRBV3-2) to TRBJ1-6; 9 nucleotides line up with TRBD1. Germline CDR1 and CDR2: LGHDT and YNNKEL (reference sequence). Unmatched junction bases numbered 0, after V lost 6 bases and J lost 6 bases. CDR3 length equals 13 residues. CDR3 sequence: CASRTGGNSPLHF. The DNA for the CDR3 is TGTGCCAGCAGGACAGGGGGTAATTCACCCCTCCACTTT.

CDR3 coding DNA: TGTGCCAGCAGCCCCCAGGGAGCGGGTACTCGGGAGCAGTACTTC. Protein: CASSPQGAGTREQYF. The chain employs TRBV7-2 and TRBJ2-7; tentative D call: TRBD2 (6 bases). The germline gives CDR1 SGHTA, CDR2 FQGNSA. The CDR3 has 15 residues. V lost 5 bases to trimming and J lost 7 bases, with 21 bases between them.

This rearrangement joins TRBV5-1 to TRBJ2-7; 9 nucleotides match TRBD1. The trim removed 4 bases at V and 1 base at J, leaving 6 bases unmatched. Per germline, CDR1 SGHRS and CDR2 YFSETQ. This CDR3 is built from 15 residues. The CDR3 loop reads CASSPGQGYSYEQYF. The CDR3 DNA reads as TGCGCCAGCAGCCCGGGACAGGGCTATTCCTACGAGCAGTACTTC.

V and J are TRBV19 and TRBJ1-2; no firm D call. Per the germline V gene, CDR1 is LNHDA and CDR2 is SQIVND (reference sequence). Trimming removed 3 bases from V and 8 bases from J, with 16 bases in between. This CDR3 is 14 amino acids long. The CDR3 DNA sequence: TGTGCCAGTAGTATTCCGCCCGGGGTAGAGGGCTACACCTTC. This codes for CASSIPPGVEGYTF.

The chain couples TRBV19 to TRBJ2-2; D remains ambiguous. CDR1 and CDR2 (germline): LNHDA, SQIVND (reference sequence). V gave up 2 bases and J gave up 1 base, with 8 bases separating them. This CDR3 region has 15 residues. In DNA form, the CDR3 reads TGTGCCAGTAGTATAAATGCAGGGAACACCGGGGAGCTGTTTTTT. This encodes CASSINAGNTGELFF.

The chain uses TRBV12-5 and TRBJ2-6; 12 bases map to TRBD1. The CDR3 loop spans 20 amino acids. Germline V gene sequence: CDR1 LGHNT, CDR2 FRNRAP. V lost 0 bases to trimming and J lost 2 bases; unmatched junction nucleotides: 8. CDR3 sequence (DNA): TGTGCTAGTGGTTTGGTACGGGGACAGGGGGCTGTTACTGGGGCCAACGTCCTGACTTTC. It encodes CASGLVRGQGAVTGANVLTF. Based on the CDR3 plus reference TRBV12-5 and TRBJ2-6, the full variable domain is DARVTQTPRHKVTEMGQEVTMRCQPILGHNTVFWYRQTMMQGLELLAYFRNRAPLDDSGMPKDRFSAEMPDATLATLKIQPSEPRDSAVYFCASGLVRGQGAVTGANVLTFGAGSRLTVL.

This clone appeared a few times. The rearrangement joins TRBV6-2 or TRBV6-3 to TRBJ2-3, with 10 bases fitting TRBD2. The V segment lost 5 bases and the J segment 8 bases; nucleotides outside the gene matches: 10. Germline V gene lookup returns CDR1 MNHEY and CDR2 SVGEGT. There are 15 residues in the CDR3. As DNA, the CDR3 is TGTGCCAGCAGTAAACTAGCGGGGAAGTGGGGTACGCAGTATTTT. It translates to CASSKLAGKWGTQYF.

The CDR3, as DNA: TGTGCCAGCAGCCGCGGCACCGAGGAGCAGTACTTC. Amino acid sequence: CASSRGTEEQYF. This sequence joins TRBV3-1 (or the pseudogene TRBV3-2) and TRBJ2-7; D uncertain. The germline V gene has CDR1 LGHDT and CDR2 YNNKEL (reference sequence). V lost 4 bases and J lost 7, with 11 bases in between. The CDR3 covers 12 residues.

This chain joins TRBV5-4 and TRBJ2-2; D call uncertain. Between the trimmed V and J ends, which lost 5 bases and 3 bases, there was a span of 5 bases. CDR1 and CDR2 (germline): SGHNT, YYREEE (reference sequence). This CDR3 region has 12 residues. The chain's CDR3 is CASSSDTGELFF. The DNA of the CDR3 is TGTGCCAGCAGTTCTGACACCGGGGAGCTGTTTTTT.

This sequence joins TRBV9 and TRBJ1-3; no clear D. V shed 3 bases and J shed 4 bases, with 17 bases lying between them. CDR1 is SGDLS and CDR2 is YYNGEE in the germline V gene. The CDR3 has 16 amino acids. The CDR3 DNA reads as TGTGCCAGCAGCGGCGGCTCATCATCCCCAGGAAACACCATATATTTT. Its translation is CASSGGSSSPGNTIYF.

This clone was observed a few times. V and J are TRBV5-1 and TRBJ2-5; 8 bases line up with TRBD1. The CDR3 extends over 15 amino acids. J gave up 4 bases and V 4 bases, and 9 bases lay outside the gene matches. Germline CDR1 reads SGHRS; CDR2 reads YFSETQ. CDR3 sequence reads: CASSPGQGPRETQYF. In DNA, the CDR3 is TGCGCCAGCAGCCCCGGACAGGGCCCACGAGAGACCCAGTACTTC.

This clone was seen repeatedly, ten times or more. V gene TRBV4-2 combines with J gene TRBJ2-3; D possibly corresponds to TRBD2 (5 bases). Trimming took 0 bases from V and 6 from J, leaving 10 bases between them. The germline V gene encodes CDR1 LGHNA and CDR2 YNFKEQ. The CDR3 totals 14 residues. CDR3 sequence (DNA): TGTGCCAGCAGCCAAGATCGAGGCGGGGATACGCAGTATTTT. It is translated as CASSQDRGGDTQYF.

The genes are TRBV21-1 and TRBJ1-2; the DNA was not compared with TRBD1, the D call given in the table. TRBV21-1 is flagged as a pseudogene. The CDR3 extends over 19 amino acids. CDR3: CASSKARGRKPHTNYGYTF. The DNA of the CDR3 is TGTGCCAGCAGCAAAGCGAGGGGGCGAAAGCCACATACTAACTATGGCTACACCTTC.

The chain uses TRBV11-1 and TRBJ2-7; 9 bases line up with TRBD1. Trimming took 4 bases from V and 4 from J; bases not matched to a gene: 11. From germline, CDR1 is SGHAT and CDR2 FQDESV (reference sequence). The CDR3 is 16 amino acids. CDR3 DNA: TGTGCCAGCAGCTCCACGGGGACAGGGCGCAGGTACGAGCAGTACTTC. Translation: CASSSTGTGRRYEQYF.

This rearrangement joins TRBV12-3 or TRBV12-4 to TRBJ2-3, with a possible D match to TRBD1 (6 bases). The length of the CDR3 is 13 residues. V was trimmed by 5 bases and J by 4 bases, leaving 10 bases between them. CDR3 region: CASSPRTADTQYF. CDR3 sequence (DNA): TGTGCCAGCAGTCCCCGGACAGCAGATACGCAGTATTTT.

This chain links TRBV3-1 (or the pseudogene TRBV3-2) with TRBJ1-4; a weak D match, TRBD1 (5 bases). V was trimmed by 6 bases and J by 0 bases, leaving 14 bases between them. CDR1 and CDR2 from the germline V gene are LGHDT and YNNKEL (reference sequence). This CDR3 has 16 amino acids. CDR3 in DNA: TGTGCCAGCAGGGGGGGGACCCAATCAACTAATGAAAAACTGTTTTTT. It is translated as CASRGGTQSTNEKLFF.

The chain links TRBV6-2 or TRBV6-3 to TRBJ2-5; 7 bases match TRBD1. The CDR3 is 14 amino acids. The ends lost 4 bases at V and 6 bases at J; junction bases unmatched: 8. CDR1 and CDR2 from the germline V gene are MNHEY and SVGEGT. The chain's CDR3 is CASSSPGQLKTQYF. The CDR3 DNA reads TGTGCCAGCAGTTCGCCGGGACAGTTGAAGACCCAGTACTTC.

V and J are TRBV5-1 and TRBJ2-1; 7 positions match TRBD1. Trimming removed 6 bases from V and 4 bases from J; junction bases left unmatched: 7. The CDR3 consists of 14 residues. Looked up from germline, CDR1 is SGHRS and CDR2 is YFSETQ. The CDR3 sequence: CASTRTTGYNEQFF. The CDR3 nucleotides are TGCGCCAGCACCCGAACGACAGGGTACAATGAGCAGTTCTTC. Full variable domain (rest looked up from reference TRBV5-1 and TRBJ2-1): KAGVTQTPRYLIKTRGQQVTLSCSPISGHRSVSWYQQTPGQGLQFLFEYFSETQRNKGNFPGRFSGRQFSNSRSEMNVSTLELGDSALYLCASTRTTGYNEQFFGPGTRLTVL.

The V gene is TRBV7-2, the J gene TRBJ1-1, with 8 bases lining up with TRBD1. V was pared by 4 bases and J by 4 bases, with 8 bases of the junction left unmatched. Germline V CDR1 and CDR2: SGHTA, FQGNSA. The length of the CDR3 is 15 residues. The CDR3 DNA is TGTGCCAGCAGCTCGCAGGGGGCCGGACTCACTGAAGCTTTCTTT. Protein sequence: CASSSQGAGLTEAFF.

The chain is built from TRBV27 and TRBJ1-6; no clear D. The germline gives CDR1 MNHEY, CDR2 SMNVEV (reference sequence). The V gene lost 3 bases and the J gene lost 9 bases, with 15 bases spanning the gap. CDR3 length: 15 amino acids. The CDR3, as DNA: TGTGCCAGCAGTTTGAACCATATTCCGGGTTCACCCCTCCACTTT. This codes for CASSLNHIPGSPLHF.

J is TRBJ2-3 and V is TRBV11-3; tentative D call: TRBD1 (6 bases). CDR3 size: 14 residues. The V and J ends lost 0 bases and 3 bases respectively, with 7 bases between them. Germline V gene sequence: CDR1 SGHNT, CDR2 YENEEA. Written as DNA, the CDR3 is TGTGCCAGCAGCTTAGATGGACAGACAGATACGCAGTATTTT. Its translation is CASSLDGQTDTQYF.

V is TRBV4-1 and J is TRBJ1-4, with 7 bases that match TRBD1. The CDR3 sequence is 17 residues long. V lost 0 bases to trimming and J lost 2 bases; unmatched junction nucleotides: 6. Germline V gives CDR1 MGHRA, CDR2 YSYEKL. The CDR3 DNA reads TGCGCCAGCAGCCAAGATTTAACAGGGGCGACTAATGAAAAACTGTTTTTT. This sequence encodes CASSQDLTGATNEKLFF.

CDR3 residues: CASSFPTGSGSDTQYF. CDR3 coding DNA: TGTGCCAGCAGCTTCCCTACAGGGTCAGGTTCAGATACGCAGTATTTT. The V and J genes are TRBV7-9 and TRBJ2-3; TRBD1 is a possible D gene (6 bases). The CDR3 has 16 amino acids. CDR1 and CDR2 (germline): SEHNR, FQNEAQ (reference sequence). V was shortened by 3 bases and J by 4 bases, with 17 bases between the two germline ends.

CDR3: CASNPRGSYEQYF. CDR3 nucleotides: TGTGCCAGCAACCCCCGGGGATCCTACGAGCAGTACTTC. The chain links TRBV6-6 to TRBJ2-7, with D possibly being TRBD2 (5 bases). Between the trimmed V and J ends, which lost 7 bases and 1 base, there was a span of 11 bases. The CDR3 runs to 13 residues. Germline CDR1 is MNHNY and CDR2 is SVGAGI (reference sequence).